Presented here are 10 T cell receptor beta chains from one specimen sequenced in a study of blood T cell repertoires in COVID-19. The table came from immunoSEQ multiplex PCR; TCRdb's copy has only in-frame clones and leaves some out. Here the sample spans 140,000 or so clones, 80% to 90% being singletons. Sequencing input: peripheral blood. The receptors shown here come from a human donor with acute or convalescent COVID-19. The donor label of this sample is uncertain.

The V gene is TRBV6-5, the J gene TRBJ1-5; D possibly corresponds to TRBD1 (5 bases). CDR1 is MNHEY and CDR2 is SVGAGI in the germline V gene. The CDR3 has 13 residues. V lost 6 bases and J lost 3, with 9 bases in between. The CDR3 here is CASRAGPNQPQHF. The CDR3 bases are TGTGCCAGCAGGGCAGGGCCCAATCAGCCCCAGCATTTT.

The V call is TRBV11-2, the J call TRBJ1-2; D is possibly TRBD1 (6 bases). Germline V gives CDR1 SGHAT, CDR2 FQNNGV. Trimming removed 5 bases from V and 6 bases from J, with 19 bases in between. The CDR3 sequence is 15 residues long. The CDR3 sequence is CASSPPRARGDGYTF. CDR3 coding DNA: TGTGCCAGCAGCCCCCCAAGGGCCAGGGGAGATGGCTACACCTTC.

The chain is built from TRBV5-1 and TRBJ2-5; 7 nucleotides agree with TRBD1. The CDR3 is made up of 15 amino acids. Germline-derived CDR1 and CDR2 are SGHRS and YFSETQ. Trimming removed 4 bases from V and 5 bases from J; junction bases left unmatched: 11. The CDR3 region has the DNA TGCGCCAGCAGCCCTTCAGACAGGGTCTATGAGACCCAGTACTTC. This sequence encodes CASSPSDRVYETQYF.

The rearrangement links TRBV5-4 to TRBJ1-6; possible D gene TRBD1, 5 bases. The CDR3 is 15 amino acids. V lost 6 bases to trimming and J lost 5 bases, with 15 bases between them. CDR1 and CDR2 (germline): SGHNT, YYREEE (reference sequence). Written as DNA, the CDR3 is TGTGCCAGCACAAGGATGGGGGGGAATAATTCACCCCTCCACTTT. Amino acid sequence: CASTRMGGNNSPLHF.

J is TRBJ1-1 and V is TRBV18, with a tentative D call TRBD1 (5 bases). Per germline, CDR1 KGHSH and CDR2 LQKENI. The V gene lost 2 bases and the J gene lost 8 bases, with 9 bases spanning the gap. This CDR3 region has 12 residues. CDR3 sequence (DNA): TGTGCCAGCTCACCAAGGGCAGGGGAAGCTTTCTTT. It is translated as CASSPRAGEAFF.

This chain uses TRBV27 with TRBJ2-3, with 11 bases aligning to TRBD1. Per the germline V gene, CDR1 is MNHEY and CDR2 is SMNVEV (reference sequence). The CDR3 is 15 residues long. With 9 bases clipped from V and 4 bases from J, the junction kept 9 bases outside the gene matches. CDR3 sequence: CASRPLGQGADTQYF. The CDR3 DNA follows: TGTGCCAGTAGGCCATTGGGACAGGGGGCAGATACGCAGTATTTT.

This clone showed up just once. V is TRBV9 and J is TRBJ2-7, with 8 bases lining up with TRBD2. The J segment lost 3 bases and the V segment lost 3 bases, leaving 11 bases of the junction unmatched. The CDR3 runs to 16 residues. Germline CDR1 and CDR2: SGDLS and YYNGEE. As DNA, the CDR3 is TGTGCCAGCAGCGCCCGCGCCGGGACTAGTAGCTACGAGCAGTACTTC. Its protein product is CASSARAGTSSYEQYF.

This clone has only one observation. The chain recombines TRBV7-2 with TRBJ1-2; weak D call: TRBD1 (6 bases). The CDR3 is made up of 14 amino acids. Trimming removed 6 bases at V and 5 bases at J, with 16 bases between. CDR1 is SGHTA and CDR2 is FQGNSA in the germline V gene. In nucleotides, the CDR3 is TGTGCCAGCAGGTGGGGGCAGGGGATTTATGGCTACACCTTC. This codes for CASRWGQGIYGYTF.

The chain uses TRBV7-2 and TRBJ1-1; D remains ambiguous. Germline V gene lookup returns CDR1 SGHTA and CDR2 FQGNSA. V lost 2 bases, J lost 1 base, and 5 bases lay in between. This CDR3 region has 13 residues. CDR3 DNA: TGTGCCAGCAGCTTACAGGAGAACACTGAAGCTTTCTTT. This sequence encodes CASSLQENTEAFF.

The chain joins TRBV6-5 to TRBJ2-3; D is unclear. Between the trimmed V and J ends, which lost 7 bases and 1 base, there was a span of 12 bases. Looked up from germline, CDR1 is MNHEY and CDR2 is SVGAGI. The CDR3 runs to 14 residues. The CDR3 DNA reads as TGTGCCAGCAAGGCAGCGATTGGCACAGATACGCAGTATTTT. This encodes CASKAAIGTDTQYF.